This record covers a single T cell receptor (beta chain). The antigen remains undetermined. TCRB transcripts that were expressed got sequenced, as all of the isolated RNA had been reverse transcribed. The repertoire was sequenced with immunoSEQ multiplex PCR; TCRdb's copy has only in-frame clones and lacks some. The sample holds more than 250,000 clones, around 20% seen once. This record belongs to a study of beta chain features in type 1 diabetes. V gave up 5 bases and J gave up 7 bases; unmatched junction bases: 6. The V gene's germline CDR1 is SGHRS and CDR2 YFSETQ. The CDR3 has 15 amino acids. Points from the study as a whole: Significant though moderate, a shortening of TCRB CDR3s appeared in all four CD4+ subsets of Type 1 diabetes patients.

This TCR derives from a woman between 35 and 50 years old with type 1 diabetes. Sequencing was done on a sample of naive CD4+ T cells from blood. The chain has TRBV5-1 and TRBJ2-1; 13 bases fit TRBD2. As DNA, the CDR3 is TGCGCCAGCAGTTGGACTAGCGGGAGCGTTAATGAGCAGTTCTTC. Encoded protein: CASSWTSGSVNEQFF.